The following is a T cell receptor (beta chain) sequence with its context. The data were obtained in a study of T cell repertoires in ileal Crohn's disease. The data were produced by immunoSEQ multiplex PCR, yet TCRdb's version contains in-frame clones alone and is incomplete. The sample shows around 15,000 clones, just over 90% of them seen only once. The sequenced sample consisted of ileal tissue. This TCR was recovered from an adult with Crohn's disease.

The CDR3 here is CASSSLQTETYSPLHF. As DNA, the CDR3 is TGCGCCAGCAGCTCCCTTCAGACAGAAACATATTCACCCCTCCACTTT. The gene calls are TRBV4-1 and TRBJ1-6; a weak D match, TRBD1 (5 bases). The germline V gene encodes CDR1 MGHRA and CDR2 YSYEKL. This CDR3 contains 16 residues. The ends were cut back, 5 bases at V and 8 bases at J, with 19 bases in the middle.